This T cell receptor beta chain stems from a study of graft-versus-host responses after intestinal transplantation. About the study: Following induction with anti-thymocyte globulin, all recipients were given tacrolimus and steroids for about 3 years. Study-wide results and limits: Analysis identified GvH clones in recipient marrow, with some appearing first in ileum or blood. An association linked early post-transplant HvG declines with peak circulating GvH clone levels.

Profiled with immunoSEQ multiplex PCR; TCRdb holds only in-frame clones, not every one. The repertoire holds some 90,000 clones, with just under 95% as singletons. The V gene's germline CDR1 is SGHVS and CDR2 FNYEAQ. The V and J ends lost 1 base and 3 bases, in that order; junction bases with no gene match: 14. CDR3 size: 19 residues. With respect to this clone: Its antigen remains unidentified.

The sequencing here drew on unstimulated CD8+ T cells sorted from spleen or lymph node cells, taken before transplant. This chain joins TRBV7-6 and TRBJ2-2, with TRBD1 matching 7 bases. This clonotype originated in a human donor who was the organ donor for an intestinal transplant. The CDR3 reads CASSLDPNLGQKHTGELFF. As DNA, the CDR3 is TGTGCCAGCAGCTTAGACCCGAATCTGGGACAGAAGCACACCGGGGAGCTGTTTTTT. The full variable domain, rest sourced from reference TRBV7-6 and TRBJ2-2, is GAGVSQSPRYKVTKRGQDVALRCDPISGHVSLYWYRQALGQGPEFLTYFNYEAQQDKSGLPNDRFSAERPEGSISTLTIQRTEQRDSAMYRCASSLDPNLGQKHTGELFFGEGSRLTVL.